This entry lists 27 T cell receptor beta chains sequenced from one sample in a study of identical twins. TCRdb called the 5' RACE reads again in MiXCR, with one record for every CDR3 protein. This table has around 450,000 distinct CDR3 sequences, 14% appearing once. This sample also appeared in a second study, on yellow fever vaccine responses in identical twins.

The sequencing sample was made of CD4+ T cells sorted from blood. The receptors derive from a woman under 30 in good health.

This clonotype was counted a few times. The J gene is TRBJ1-2, the V gene TRBV9; TRBD1 matches at 8 bases. There are 16 residues in the CDR3. Germline trimming cut 4 bases from V and 6 bases from J; bases unmatched to any gene: 14. CDR1 SGDLS and CDR2 YYNGEE come from the germline V gene. Here the CDR3 DNA reads TGTGCCAGCAGCACGAGCGCTCTACAGGGGGGGGATGGCTACACCTTC. This encodes CASSTSALQGGDGYTF.

There are many counts of this clonotype. This chain links TRBV3-1 with TRBJ2-1; D unclear. V was shortened by 0 bases and J by 8 bases, with 14 bases between the two germline ends. Germline CDR1 reads LGHDT; CDR2 reads YNNKEL (reference sequence). The CDR3 totals 15 residues. The CDR3 here is CASSQDTVLGDEQFF. DNA for the CDR3: TGTGCCAGCAGCCAAGACACCGTATTGGGTGATGAGCAGTTCTTC.

The chain recombines TRBV5-1 with TRBJ2-3, with 7 nucleotides matching TRBD1. This CDR3 comprises 15 residues. Trimming at V came to 6 bases and at J to 1 base, leaving 8 bases not matched to a gene. Germline V gene data show CDR1 as SGHRS and CDR2 as YFSETQ. CDR3 DNA: TGCGCCAGCACCCGGGACAGACCCCGCACAGATACGCAGTATTTT. It is translated as CASTRDRPRTDTQYF.

This clonotype was seen only a few times. This sequence joins TRBV12-3 or TRBV12-4 and TRBJ2-2, with D tentatively TRBD1 or TRBD2 (6 bases each). Between the trimmed V and J ends, which lost 5 bases and 4 bases, there was a span of 14 bases. CDR3 size: 15 residues. CDR3 in DNA: TGTGCCAGCAGTCCCCGGGGGCGTAGCACCGGGGAGCTGTTTTTT. Residues: CASSPRGRSTGELFF.

V is TRBV3-1 and J is TRBJ2-2; 7 nucleotides align to TRBD2. The CDR3 sequence is 15 residues long. In germline, CDR1 is LGHDT, CDR2 YNNKEL (reference sequence). V dropped 1 base and J dropped 5; count of bases not matched to a gene: 4. Here the CDR3 reads CASSQALGGTGELFF. In nucleotides, the CDR3 is TGTGCCAGCAGCCAAGCGCTGGGGGGGACCGGGGAGCTGTTTTTT.

This clonotype was observed a few times. The chain joins TRBV20-1 to TRBJ2-3; D call uncertain. The ends were cut back, 1 base at V and 1 base at J, with 9 bases in the middle. The CDR3 runs to 14 residues. Per the germline V gene, CDR1 is DFQATT and CDR2 is SNEGSKA (reference sequence). Here the CDR3 reads CSARGAMGTDTQYF. The CDR3 DNA reads TGCAGTGCTAGAGGGGCCATGGGCACAGATACGCAGTATTTT.

This clonotype was seen more than once but under ten times. CDR3 residues: CASSTGRGQGGEQYF. CDR3 bases: TGCGCCAGCAGCACCGGGAGAGGGCAGGGTGGCGAGCAGTACTTC. The chain links TRBV5-1 to TRBJ2-7; D perhaps matches TRBD2 (6 bases). Trimming removed 4 bases from V and 6 bases from J, with 20 bases in between. The CDR3 extends over 15 amino acids. From germline, CDR1 is SGHRS and CDR2 YFSETQ.

The V gene is TRBV2, the J gene TRBJ2-2, with 8 positions matching TRBD1. The germline V gene encodes CDR1 SNHLY and CDR2 FYNNEI. The CDR3 extends over 13 amino acids. V dropped 7 bases and J dropped 5; count of bases not matched to a gene: 3. The DNA for the CDR3 is TGTGCCAGCAACCAGGGGGCGACCGGGGAGCTGTTTTTT. Translation gives CASNQGATGELFF.

This clonotype was seen a handful of times. The chain uses TRBV3-1 and TRBJ2-2; D may correspond to TRBD1 or TRBD2 (5 bases each). This CDR3 has 17 amino acids. CDR1 and CDR2 (germline): LGHDT, YNNKEL (reference sequence). V was clipped by 0 bases and J by 6 bases, with 17 bases between them. The CDR3 protein is CASSQDDKLRGAGELFF. The CDR3 DNA is TGTGCCAGCAGCCAAGATGACAAGCTGAGGGGCGCCGGGGAGCTGTTTTTT.

This clonotype has only a few counts. This rearrangement joins TRBV20-1 to TRBJ2-1, with no clear D. CDR1 and CDR2 from the germline V gene are DFQATT and SNEGSKA (reference sequence). V was cut by 6 bases and J by 0 bases, with 15 bases left in between. CDR3 length: 15 residues. CDR3 sequence: CSAPHASASYNEQFF. The CDR3 DNA sequence: TGCAGTGCCCCCCATGCATCGGCCTCCTACAATGAGCAGTTCTTC.

This clonotype was seen only a few times. The gene calls are TRBV5-1 and TRBJ2-3; TRBD2 matches 11 bases. J lost 6 bases, V lost 3 bases, and 24 bases had no gene match. CDR1 and CDR2 from the germline V gene are SGHRS and YFSETQ. The CDR3 contains 21 residues. DNA of the CDR3: TGCGCCAGCAGCTCAGCCTCCGGGACTAGCGGCTGGAGACACGGGGTGGATACGCAGTATTTT. It specifies CASSSASGTSGWRHGVDTQYF.

This clonotype was observed many times. The chain uses TRBV12-3 or TRBV12-4 and TRBJ2-7; 9 nucleotides align to TRBD1. This CDR3 has 13 amino acids. J lost 2 bases, V lost 8 bases, and 4 bases had no gene match. This chain's CDR3 is CASGQGHTYEQYF. The DNA of the CDR3 is TGTGCCAGCGGACAGGGGCACACCTACGAGCAGTACTTC.

The chain has TRBV5-1 and TRBJ2-7; the match to TRBD2 covers 10 bases. Losses at the gene ends were 3 bases for V and 3 bases for J; bases not matched to a gene: 6. The germline gives CDR1 SGHRS, CDR2 YFSETQ. This CDR3 contains 15 residues. The CDR3 region has the DNA TGCGCCAGCAGCTGGGGGACTAGCGAATACTACGAGCAGTACTTC. It specifies CASSWGTSEYYEQYF.

The gene calls are TRBV11-2 and TRBJ2-1; 10 nucleotides line up with TRBD2. The CDR3 is made up of 16 amino acids. Germline CDR1 SGHAT, CDR2 FQNNGV. V gave up 2 bases and J gave up 9 bases; unmatched junction bases: 10. The CDR3 DNA reads as TGTGCCAGCAGCTTATTAGCGGGAGGCCTCGTCAGTGAGCAGTTCTTC. Translation gives CASSLLAGGLVSEQFF.

This clonotype was counted a few times. The J gene is TRBJ2-1, the V gene TRBV19, with 9 nucleotides matching TRBD2. Germline V CDR1 and CDR2: LNHDA, SQIVND (reference sequence). The CDR3 has 16 amino acids. V shed 3 bases and J 9 bases; nucleotides not matched to a gene: 12. As DNA, the CDR3 is TGTGCCAGTAGTATCCGAGGACTAGCGTTTGGCGGTGAGCAGTTCTTC. It is translated as CASSIRGLAFGGEQFF.

Only a few counts were recorded for this clonotype. The V call is TRBV27, the J call TRBJ2-3, with a weak D call TRBD2 (5 bases). This CDR3 spans 14 amino acids. The germline gives CDR1 MNHEY, CDR2 SMNVEV (reference sequence). The germline V and J ends were trimmed by 7 bases and 4 bases, with 15 bases remaining between them. The CDR3 reads CASIIRWGADTQYF. CDR3 DNA: TGTGCCAGCATTATCAGGTGGGGAGCAGATACGCAGTATTTT.

This clonotype showed up just a few times. CDR3 sequence reads: CASRGQLNTGELFF. The CDR3 DNA sequence: TGTGCCAGTAGGGGGCAATTAAACACCGGGGAGCTGTTTTTT. The chain uses TRBV19 and TRBJ2-2; TRBD1 is a possible D gene (5 bases). Germline V gene sequence: CDR1 LNHDA, CDR2 SQIVND (reference sequence). CDR3 size: 14 residues. Trimming took 6 bases from V and 2 from J, leaving 10 bases between them.

This clonotype was counted many times. CDR3 sequence: CASSVDREEQYF. CDR3 DNA: TGCGCCAGCAGCGTCGACAGGGAAGAGCAGTACTTC. The V and J genes are TRBV5-1 and TRBJ2-7, with TRBD1 identical over 7 bases. Germline trimming cut 4 bases from V and 7 bases from J; bases unmatched to any gene: 5. This CDR3 is 12 amino acids long. Germline CDR1 and CDR2: SGHRS and YFSETQ.

The gene calls are TRBV28 and TRBJ2-3; D remains ambiguous. CDR3 size: 12 residues. CDR1 is MDHEN and CDR2 is SYDVKM in the germline V gene. Deletions cut 4 bases from V and 7 bases from J, with 9 bases between. CDR3 amino acids: CASSSPSHTQYF. The CDR3 DNA reads TGTGCCAGCAGTTCCCCCTCTCATACGCAGTATTTT.

This clonotype was seen only a few times. The chain's CDR3 is CASSPQAGVAYEQYF. DNA of the CDR3: TGCGCCAGCAGCCCGCAAGCGGGAGTGGCCTACGAGCAGTACTTC. This chain uses TRBV5-1 with TRBJ2-7; 8 nucleotides agree with TRBD2. The germline V gene encodes CDR1 SGHRS and CDR2 YFSETQ. J lost 2 bases, V lost 4 bases, and 8 bases had no gene match. CDR3 size: 15 residues.

In its sample, this clonotype was seen a few times. The rearrangement joins TRBV12-3 or TRBV12-4 to TRBJ2-7, with a weak D call TRBD1 (5 bases). V lost 2 bases and J lost 3, with 11 bases in between. The CDR3 is 14 residues long. CDR3 loop: CASSLWGTGYEQYF. The CDR3 DNA reads TGTGCCAGCAGTTTATGGGGCACGGGCTACGAGCAGTACTTC.

The genes are TRBV27 and TRBJ2-3; no firm D call. The CDR3 extends over 14 amino acids. V was shortened by 5 bases and J by 1 base, with 10 bases between the two germline ends. Germline V lookup: CDR1 MNHEY, CDR2 SMNVEV (reference sequence). The CDR3 bases are TGTGCCAGCAGTATGACCCTGGGCACAGATACGCAGTATTTT. It is translated as CASSMTLGTDTQYF.

This clonotype was detected only a few times. The J gene is TRBJ2-1, the V gene TRBV12-3 or TRBV12-4; 8 bases match TRBD1. The CDR3 consists of 15 residues. V trimming: 8 bases; J trimming: 10 bases; junction bases outside the gene matches: 16. The CDR3 region is CASSNRDRRSREQFF. The CDR3 bases are TGTGCCAGCTCCAACCGGGACAGGAGGTCGAGGGAGCAGTTCTTC.

The chain uses TRBV7-2 and TRBJ2-1; D not certain. Trimming took off 5 bases at V and 0 bases at J, with 8 bases between the two ends. CDR1 and CDR2 (germline): SGHTA, FQGNSA. The CDR3 runs 14 residues. The CDR3 coding sequence is TGTGCCAGCAGCCTTAAGAGCTCCTACAATGAGCAGTTCTTC. Its protein product is CASSLKSSYNEQFF. The whole variable domain, filled in from reference TRBV7-2 and TRBJ2-1, reads GAGVSQSPSNKVTEKGKDVELRCDPISGHTALYWYRQSLGQGLEFLIYFQGNSAPDKSGLPSDRFSAERTGGSVSTLTIQRTQQEDSAVYLCASSLKSSYNEQFFGPGTRLTVL.

The rearrangement uses TRBV5-1 and TRBJ2-7; TRBD1 aligns across 7 bases. The CDR3 is 14 residues long. Germline V CDR1 and CDR2: SGHRS, YFSETQ. V dropped 0 bases and J dropped 4; count of bases not matched to a gene: 4. CDR3 sequence (DNA): TGCGCCAGCAGCTTGGACAGGGGCCATTACGAGCAGTACTTC. Its translation: CASSLDRGHYEQYF.

In its sample, this clonotype was seen many times. The chain couples TRBV20-1 to TRBJ2-2; D may match TRBD1 or TRBD2 (5 bases each). CDR1 and CDR2 from the germline V gene are DFQATT and SNEGSKA (reference sequence). CDR3 length equals 16 residues. Between the trimmed V and J ends, which lost 0 bases and 1 base, there was a span of 12 bases. CDR3 nucleotide sequence: TGCAGTGCTAGAGATGTCACGAGGGGGAACACCGGGGAGCTGTTTTTT. It is translated as CSARDVTRGNTGELFF.

This clonotype was recorded a few times. V and J are TRBV28 and TRBJ2-7, with D possibly matching TRBD2 (5 bases). CDR1 is MDHEN, CDR2 SYDVKM, per germline. Trimming removed 4 bases from V and 1 base from J, with 11 bases in between. CDR3 size: 14 residues. CDR3 coding DNA: TGTGCCAGCAGTTCTTCCGGGGAGTCCTACGAGCAGTACTTC. Its translation is CASSSSGESYEQYF.